This T cell receptor (beta chain) is from a study of CD8+ T cells in alopecia areata. About the study: Tofacitinib administration persisted for 6 to 18 months, succeeded by 6 months off drug. Regarding the study as a whole: Tissue-resident alphabeta T cells belonging to normal skin likewise get sequenced within scalp specimens.

Of note for this clone: Its specificity is not known.

cDNA prepared by RNA extraction and subsequent reverse transcription served as the template for sequencing. Using immunoSEQ multiplex PCR, the repertoire was profiled, and TCRdb retains in-frame clones only, with some absent. The data contain about 19,000 clones, 66% of them singletons. In alopecia areata patients, both lesional scalp punch biopsies and peripheral blood were collected. Sequencing was performed on skin, taken at week 0. The sequence came from a human donor with alopecia areata.

Here the CDR3 DNA reads TGTGCCAGCAGAAGACTAGTCCCCCAACCCGGGGAGCTGTTTTTT. Encoded protein: CASRRLVPQPGELFF. The chain uses TRBV6-5 and TRBJ2-2; the D gene is possibly TRBD2 (6 bases). The length of the CDR3 is 15 residues. Germline V gives CDR1 MNHEY, CDR2 SVGAGI. The V and J ends lost 6 bases and 6 bases respectively, with 17 bases between them.